This T cell receptor (beta chain) is from a study of cytomegalovirus exposure and HLA in healthy donors. Note on this clone: The antigen is not known.

The CDR3 covers 17 residues. CDR1 is SNHLY, CDR2 FYNNEI, per germline. V lost 1 base and J 4 bases, leaving 17 bases between the germline ends. PCR was performed using 60 Vbeta and 13 Jbeta primers. Sequencing used immunoSEQ multiplex PCR; TCRdb keeps in-frame clones, though not all of them. The repertoire holds around 130,000 clones, with over 75% as singletons. Study-wide findings and caveats: About 87% or about 30% of the time was how often most TCR beta V segments were productive, according to an earlier analysis.

As for the donors, each was a healthy bone marrow donor. This clonotype was obtained from a man between 25 and 39 years old in good health and CMV-seronegative. The sample taken for sequencing was PBMCs. The chain carries TRBV2 and TRBJ2-1; maybe TRBD2 (7 bases). The CDR3 sequence: CASSEEGGGAYYNEQFF. CDR3 nucleotide sequence: TGTGCCAGCAGTGAAGAGGGAGGGGGGGCTTATTACAATGAGCAGTTCTTC.